The source of this TCR beta chain is a study of post-analysis software for immune sequencing data. As for the study in general: Relapsing-remitting, secondary progressive and progressive-relapsing forms of multiple sclerosis all featured among disease courses. Findings of the study overall: Strong co-clustering by F measure was seen for same-batch samples. Elevated frequency relative to controls characterized roughly 5 TRBV segments in patients, TRBV5-6, TRBV5-1 and TRBV20-1 among them. In multiple sclerosis, normalized Chao1 diversity was significantly below that of controls.

This clonotype was counted a few times. Its antigen is undetermined. V lost 10 bases and J 7 bases, leaving 17 bases between the germline ends. This CDR3 comprises 12 residues. Germline CDR1 ENHRY, CDR2 SYGVKD. Sequencing libraries made from TCR beta cDNA carried unique molecular identifiers. Yield was 500,000 to 600,000 cDNA molecules from around 1 to 9.1 million T cells. MiXCR, applied by TCRdb to the PCR reads, yields one record per CDR3 protein. This table has under 900,000 distinct CDR3 sequences, about 57% appearing once. Sequencing used blood. This clonotype was sampled from a girl under 18 with multiple sclerosis. The gene calls are TRBV10-3 and TRBJ2-7, with a tentative D call TRBD1 (6 bases). CDR3 bases: TGTGCCACTACGGACAGCCGCGGGGAGCAGTACTTC. Protein sequence: CATTDSRGEQYF.